This T cell receptor (beta chain) was identified in a study of T cell repertoires in cytomegalovirus infection. Concerning this clonotype: Its target is not known. The missing conserved phenylalanine or tryptophan at the end of this CDR3 makes a read error likely.

CDR3 length: 13 residues. Per the germline V gene, CDR1 is SEHNR and CDR2 is FQNEAQ (reference sequence). J gave up 8 bases and V 6 bases, and 8 bases lay outside the gene matches. TCRdb itself ran the reads through MiXCR, one entry per CDR3 protein. The data contain around 800,000 distinct CDR3 sequences, about 33% of them singletons. The starting material was cultured CD8+ T cells from PBMCs, obtained from culture after CMV antigen stimulation. The V and J genes are TRBV7-9 and TRBJ1-2; TRBD1 agrees at 8 bases. This TCR derives from a human donor in good health (CMV status not recorded). Some clones in this sample may be carry-over from other donors' samples. CDR3 sequence (DNA): TGTGCCAGCAGGGACAGGGTGAACTCGGGCTACACCTCC. As protein: CASRDRVNSGYTS.